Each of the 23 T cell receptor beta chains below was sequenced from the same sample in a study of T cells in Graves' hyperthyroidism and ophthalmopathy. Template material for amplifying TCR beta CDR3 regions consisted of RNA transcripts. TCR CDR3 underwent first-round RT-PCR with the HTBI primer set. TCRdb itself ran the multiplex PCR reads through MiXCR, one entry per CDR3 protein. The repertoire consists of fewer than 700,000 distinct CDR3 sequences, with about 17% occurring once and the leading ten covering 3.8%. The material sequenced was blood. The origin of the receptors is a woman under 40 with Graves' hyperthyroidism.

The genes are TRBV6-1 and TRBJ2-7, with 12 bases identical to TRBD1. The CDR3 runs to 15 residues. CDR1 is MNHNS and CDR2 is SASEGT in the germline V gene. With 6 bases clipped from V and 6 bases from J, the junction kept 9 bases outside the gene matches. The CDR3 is CASRNPGTGGFEQYF. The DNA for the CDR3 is TGTGCCAGCAGAAACCCCGGGACAGGGGGCTTCGAGCAGTACTTC.

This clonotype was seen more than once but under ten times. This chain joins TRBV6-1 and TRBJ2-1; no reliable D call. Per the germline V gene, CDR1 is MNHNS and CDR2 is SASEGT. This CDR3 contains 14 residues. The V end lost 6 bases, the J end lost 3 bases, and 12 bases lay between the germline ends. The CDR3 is CASSLRVFYNEQFF. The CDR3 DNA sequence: TGTGCCAGCAGCCTCCGGGTCTTCTACAATGAGCAGTTCTTC.

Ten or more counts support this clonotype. CDR3 bases: TGTGCCAGCAGCGGCCTCCGTGGGACTAGCTCTGAGCAGTACTTC. Its protein is CASSGLRGTSSEQYF. The chain employs TRBV14 and TRBJ2-7; TRBD2 aligns across 9 bases. CDR1 SGHDN and CDR2 FVKESK come from the germline V gene. CDR3 length: 15 amino acids. V lost 5 bases and J lost 7; bases outside the gene matches: 12.

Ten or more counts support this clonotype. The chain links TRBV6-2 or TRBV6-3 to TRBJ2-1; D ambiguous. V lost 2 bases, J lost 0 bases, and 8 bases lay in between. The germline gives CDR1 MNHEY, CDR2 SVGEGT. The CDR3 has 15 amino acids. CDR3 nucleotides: TGTGCCAGCAGTTACGCGACTGGCTCCTACAATGAGCAGTTCTTC. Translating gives CASSYATGSYNEQFF.

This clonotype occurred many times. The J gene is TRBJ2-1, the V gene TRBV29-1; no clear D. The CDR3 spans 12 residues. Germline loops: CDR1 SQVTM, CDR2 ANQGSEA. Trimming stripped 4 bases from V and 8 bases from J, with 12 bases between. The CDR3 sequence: CSVGWNGDEQFF. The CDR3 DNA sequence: TGCAGCGTTGGGTGGAACGGCGATGAGCAGTTCTTC.

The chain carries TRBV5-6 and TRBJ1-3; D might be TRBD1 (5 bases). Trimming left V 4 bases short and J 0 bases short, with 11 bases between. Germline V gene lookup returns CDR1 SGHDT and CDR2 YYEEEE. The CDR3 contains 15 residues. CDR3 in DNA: TGTGCCAGCAGCCACGGGACGGTCTCTGGAAACACCATATATTTT. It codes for CASSHGTVSGNTIYF.

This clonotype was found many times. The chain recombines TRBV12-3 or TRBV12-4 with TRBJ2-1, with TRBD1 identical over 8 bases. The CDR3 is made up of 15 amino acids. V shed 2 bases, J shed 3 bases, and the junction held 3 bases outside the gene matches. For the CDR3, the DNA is TGTGCCAGCAGTTTATTCGGGACAGGCTACAATGAGCAGTTCTTC. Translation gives CASSLFGTGYNEQFF.

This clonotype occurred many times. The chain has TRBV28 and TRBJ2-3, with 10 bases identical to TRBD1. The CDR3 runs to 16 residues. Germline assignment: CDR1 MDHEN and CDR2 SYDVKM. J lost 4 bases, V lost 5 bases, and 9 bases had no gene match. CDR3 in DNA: TGTGCCAGCAGTCCTCCGCCGGGACAGGGGTCAGATACGCAGTATTTT. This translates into CASSPPPGQGSDTQYF. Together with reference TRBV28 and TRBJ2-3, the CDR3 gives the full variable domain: DVKVTQSSRYLVKRTGEKVFLECVQDMDHENMFWYRQDPGLGLRLIYFSYDVKMKEKGDIPEGYSVSREKKERFSLILESASTNQTSMYLCASSPPPGQGSDTQYFGPGTRLTVL.

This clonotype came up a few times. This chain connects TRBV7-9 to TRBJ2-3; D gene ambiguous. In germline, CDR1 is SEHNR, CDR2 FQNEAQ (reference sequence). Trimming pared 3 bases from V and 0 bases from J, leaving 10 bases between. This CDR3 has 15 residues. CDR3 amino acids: CASSFSESSTDTQYF. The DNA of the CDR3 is TGTGCCAGCAGCTTTTCGGAGTCTAGCACAGATACGCAGTATTTT.

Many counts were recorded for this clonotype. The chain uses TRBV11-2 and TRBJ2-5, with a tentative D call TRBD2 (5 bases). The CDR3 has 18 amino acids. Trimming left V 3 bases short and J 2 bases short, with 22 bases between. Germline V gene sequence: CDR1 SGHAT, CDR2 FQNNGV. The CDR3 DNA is TGTGCCAGCAGCTTGCGAGGTTACTGGCAGGACTCGCAAGAGACCCAGTACTTC. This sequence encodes CASSLRGYWQDSQETQYF.

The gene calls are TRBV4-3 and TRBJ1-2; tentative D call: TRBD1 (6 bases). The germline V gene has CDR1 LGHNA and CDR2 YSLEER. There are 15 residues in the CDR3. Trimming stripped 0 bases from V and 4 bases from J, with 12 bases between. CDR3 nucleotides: TGCGCCAGCAGCCAAGAGGGACGGGGGCCCTATGGCTACACCTTC. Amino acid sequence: CASSQEGRGPYGYTF.

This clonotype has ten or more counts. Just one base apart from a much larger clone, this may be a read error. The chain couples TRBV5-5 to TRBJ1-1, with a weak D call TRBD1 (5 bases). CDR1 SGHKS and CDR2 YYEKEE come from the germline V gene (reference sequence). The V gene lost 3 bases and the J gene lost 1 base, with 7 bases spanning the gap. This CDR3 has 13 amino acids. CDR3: CASSWGTNTEAFF. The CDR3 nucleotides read TGTGCCAGCAGCTGGGGGACGAACACTGAAGCTTTCTTT.

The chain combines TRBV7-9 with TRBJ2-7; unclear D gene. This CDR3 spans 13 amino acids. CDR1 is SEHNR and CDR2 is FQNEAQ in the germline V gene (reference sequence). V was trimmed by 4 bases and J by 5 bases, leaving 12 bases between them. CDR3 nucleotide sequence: TGTGCCAGCAGCTCTGGTTGGAGCGACGAGCAGTACTTC. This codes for CASSSGWSDEQYF.

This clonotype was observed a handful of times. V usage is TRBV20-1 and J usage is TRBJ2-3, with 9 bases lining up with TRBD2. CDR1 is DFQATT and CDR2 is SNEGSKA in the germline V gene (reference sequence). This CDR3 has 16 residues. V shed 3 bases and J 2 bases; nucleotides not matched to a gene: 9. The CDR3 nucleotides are TGCAGTGCTAGCCTCGGGCTAGCGGGGATCACAGATACGCAGTATTTT. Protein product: CSASLGLAGITDTQYF.

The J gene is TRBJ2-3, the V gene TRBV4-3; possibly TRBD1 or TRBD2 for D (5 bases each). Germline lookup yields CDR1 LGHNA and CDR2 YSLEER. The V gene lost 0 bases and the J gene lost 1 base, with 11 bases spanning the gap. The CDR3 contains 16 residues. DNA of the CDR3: TGCGCCAGCAGCCAAGACGATCTGGGGGGCACAGATACGCAGTATTTT. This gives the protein CASSQDDLGGTDTQYF.

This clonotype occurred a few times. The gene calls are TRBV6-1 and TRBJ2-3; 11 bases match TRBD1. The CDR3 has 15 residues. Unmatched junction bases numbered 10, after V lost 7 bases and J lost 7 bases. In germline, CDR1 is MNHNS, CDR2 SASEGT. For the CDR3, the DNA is TGTGCCAGCAACCCGAGGACAGGGGGCGCGAATACGCAGTATTTT. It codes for CASNPRTGGANTQYF.

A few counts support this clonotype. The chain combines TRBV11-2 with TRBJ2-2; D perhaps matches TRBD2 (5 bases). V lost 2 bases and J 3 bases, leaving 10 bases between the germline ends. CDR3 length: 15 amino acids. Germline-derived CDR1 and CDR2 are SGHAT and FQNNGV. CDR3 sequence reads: CASSLSGRDTGELFF. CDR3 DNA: TGTGCCAGCAGCTTAAGCGGTCGCGACACCGGGGAGCTGTTTTTT.

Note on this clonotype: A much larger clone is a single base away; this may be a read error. CDR3 loop: CASSFQAGGDTQHF. CDR3 coding DNA: TGTGCCAGCAGCTTCCAAGCGGGGGGGGATACGCAGCATTTT. The chain uses TRBV7-9 and TRBJ2-3, with D perhaps matching TRBD1 (5 bases). The closer fit of TRBJ1-5 to the DNA end suggests the J call may be wrong. Germline CDR1 SEHNR, CDR2 FQNEAQ (reference sequence). This CDR3 contains 14 residues.

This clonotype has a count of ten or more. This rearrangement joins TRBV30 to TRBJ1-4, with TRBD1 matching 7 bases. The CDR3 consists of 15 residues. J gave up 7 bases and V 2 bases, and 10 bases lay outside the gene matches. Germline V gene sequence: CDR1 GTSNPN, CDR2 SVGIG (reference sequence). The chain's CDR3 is CAWSSDRVVREKLFF. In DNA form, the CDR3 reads TGTGCCTGGAGTTCCGACAGGGTAGTTCGTGAAAAACTGTTTTTT.

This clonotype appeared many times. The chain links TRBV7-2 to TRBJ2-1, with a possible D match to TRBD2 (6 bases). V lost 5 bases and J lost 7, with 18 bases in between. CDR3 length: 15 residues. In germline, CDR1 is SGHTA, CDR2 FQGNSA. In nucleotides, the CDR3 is TGTGCCAGCAGCCCATTTGGGGGGAGTCAGAATGAGCAGTTCTTC. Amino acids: CASSPFGGSQNEQFF.

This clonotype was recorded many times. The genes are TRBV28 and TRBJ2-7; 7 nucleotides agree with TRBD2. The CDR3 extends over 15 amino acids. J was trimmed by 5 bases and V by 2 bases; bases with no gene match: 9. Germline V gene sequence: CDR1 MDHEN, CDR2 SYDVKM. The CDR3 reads CASSLRAGDPHEQYF. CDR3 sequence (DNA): TGTGCCAGCAGTTTAAGGGCGGGAGACCCCCACGAGCAGTACTTC. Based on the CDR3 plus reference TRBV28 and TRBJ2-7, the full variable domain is DVKVTQSSRYLVKRTGEKVFLECVQDMDHENMFWYRQDPGLGLRLIYFSYDVKMKEKGDIPEGYSVSREKKERFSLILESASTNQTSMYLCASSLRAGDPHEQYFGPGTRLTVT.

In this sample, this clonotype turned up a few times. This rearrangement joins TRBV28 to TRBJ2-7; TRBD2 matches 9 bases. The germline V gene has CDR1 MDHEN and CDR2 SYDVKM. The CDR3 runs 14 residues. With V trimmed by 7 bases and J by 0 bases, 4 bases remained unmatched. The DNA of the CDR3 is TGTGCCAGCACCACGCGGGAGGGCTCCTACGAGCAGTACTTC. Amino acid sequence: CASTTREGSYEQYF.

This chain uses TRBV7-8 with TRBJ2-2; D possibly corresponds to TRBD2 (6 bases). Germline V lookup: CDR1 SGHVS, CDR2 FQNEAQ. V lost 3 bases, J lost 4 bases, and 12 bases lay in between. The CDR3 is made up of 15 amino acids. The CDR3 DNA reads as TGTGCCAGCAGCTTGGGGGGTGCCCGCACCGGGGAGCTGTTTTTT. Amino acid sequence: CASSLGGARTGELFF.